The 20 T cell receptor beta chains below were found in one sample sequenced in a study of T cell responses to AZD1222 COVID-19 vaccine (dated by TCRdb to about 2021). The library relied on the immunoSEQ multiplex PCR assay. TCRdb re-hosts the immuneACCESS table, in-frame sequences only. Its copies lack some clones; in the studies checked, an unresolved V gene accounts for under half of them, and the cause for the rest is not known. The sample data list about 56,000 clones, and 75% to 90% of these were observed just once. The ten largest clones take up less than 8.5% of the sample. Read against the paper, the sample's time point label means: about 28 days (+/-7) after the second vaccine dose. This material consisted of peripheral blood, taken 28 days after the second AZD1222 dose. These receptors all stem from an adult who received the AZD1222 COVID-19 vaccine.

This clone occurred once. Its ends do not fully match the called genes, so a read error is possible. The CDR3 reads CASSLEVNAEAFF. CDR3 sequence (DNA): TGTGCCAGCAGCTTAGAAGTGAACGCTGAAGCTTTCTTT. The genes are TRBV11-2 and TRBJ1-1, with no clear D. The germline V gene encodes CDR1 SGHAT and CDR2 FQNNGV. The CDR3 is made up of 13 amino acids.

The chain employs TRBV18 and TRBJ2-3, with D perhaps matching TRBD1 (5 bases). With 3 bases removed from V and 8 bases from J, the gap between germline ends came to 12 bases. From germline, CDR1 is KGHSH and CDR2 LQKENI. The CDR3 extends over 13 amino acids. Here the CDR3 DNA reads TGTGCCAGCTCACCCCTAGGGGATGGTACGCAGTATTTT. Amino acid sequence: CASSPLGDGTQYF.

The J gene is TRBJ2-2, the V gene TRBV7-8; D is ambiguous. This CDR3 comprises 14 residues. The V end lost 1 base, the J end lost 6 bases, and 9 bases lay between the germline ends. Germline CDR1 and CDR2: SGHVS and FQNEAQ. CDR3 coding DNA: TGTGCCAGCAGCTTAGACTGGTCAGCCGGGGAGCTGTTTTTT. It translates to CASSLDWSAGELFF.

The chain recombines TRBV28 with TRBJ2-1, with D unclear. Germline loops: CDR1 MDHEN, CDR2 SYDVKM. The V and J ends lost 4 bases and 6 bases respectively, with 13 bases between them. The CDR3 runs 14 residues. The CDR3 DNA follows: TGTGCCAGCAGTTCTGGGCAGGCTTTCAATGAGCAGTTCTTC. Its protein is CASSSGQAFNEQFF.

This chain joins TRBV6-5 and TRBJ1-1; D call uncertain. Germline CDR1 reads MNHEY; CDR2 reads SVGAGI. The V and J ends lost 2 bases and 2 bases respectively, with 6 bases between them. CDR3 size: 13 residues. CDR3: CASSYRANTEAFF. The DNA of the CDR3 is TGTGCCAGCAGTTACCGCGCTAACACTGAAGCTTTCTTT.

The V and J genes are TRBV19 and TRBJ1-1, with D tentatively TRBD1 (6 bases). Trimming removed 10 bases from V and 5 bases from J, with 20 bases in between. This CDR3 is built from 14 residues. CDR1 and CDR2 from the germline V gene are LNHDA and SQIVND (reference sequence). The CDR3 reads CATWTDRGRTEAFF. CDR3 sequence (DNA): TGTGCCACCTGGACAGACCGAGGCCGAACTGAAGCTTTCTTT.

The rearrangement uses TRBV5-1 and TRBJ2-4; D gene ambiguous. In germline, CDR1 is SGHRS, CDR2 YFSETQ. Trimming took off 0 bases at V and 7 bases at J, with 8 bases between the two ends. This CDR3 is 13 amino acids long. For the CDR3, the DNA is TGCGCCAGCAGCTTGGATACCGCGAACATTCAGTACTTC. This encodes CASSLDTANIQYF.

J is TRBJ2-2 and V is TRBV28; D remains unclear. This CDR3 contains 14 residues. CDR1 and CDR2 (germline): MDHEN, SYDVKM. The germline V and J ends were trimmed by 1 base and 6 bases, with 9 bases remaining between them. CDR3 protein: CASSLSSAAGELFF. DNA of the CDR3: TGTGCCAGCAGTTTATCCTCTGCGGCCGGGGAGCTGTTTTTT.

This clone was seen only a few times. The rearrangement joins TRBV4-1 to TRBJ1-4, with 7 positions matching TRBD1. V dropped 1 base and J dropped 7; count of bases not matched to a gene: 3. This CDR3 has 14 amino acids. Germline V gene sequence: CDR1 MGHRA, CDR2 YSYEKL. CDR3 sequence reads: CASSQGTGAEKLFF. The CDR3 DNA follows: TGCGCCAGCAGCCAAGGCACAGGGGCTGAAAAACTGTTTTTT.

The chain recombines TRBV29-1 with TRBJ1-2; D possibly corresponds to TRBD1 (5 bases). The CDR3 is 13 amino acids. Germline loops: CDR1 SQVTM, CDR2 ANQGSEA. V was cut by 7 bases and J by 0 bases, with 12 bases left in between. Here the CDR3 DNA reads TGCAGCGGCGGGGCGGAAACTAACTATGGCTACACCTTC. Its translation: CSGGAETNYGYTF.

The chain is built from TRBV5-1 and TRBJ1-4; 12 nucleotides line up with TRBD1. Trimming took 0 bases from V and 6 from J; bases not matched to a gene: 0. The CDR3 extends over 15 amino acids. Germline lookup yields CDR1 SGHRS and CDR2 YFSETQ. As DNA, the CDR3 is TGCGCCAGCAGCTTGGGGGACAGGGGGCATGAAAAACTGTTTTTT. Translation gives CASSLGDRGHEKLFF.

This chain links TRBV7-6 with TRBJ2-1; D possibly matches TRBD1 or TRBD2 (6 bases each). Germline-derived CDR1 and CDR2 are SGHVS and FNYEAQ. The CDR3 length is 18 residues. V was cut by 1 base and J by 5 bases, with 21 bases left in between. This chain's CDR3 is CASSLGSGARGGNNEQFF. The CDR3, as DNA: TGTGCCAGCAGCTTAGGTTCGGGGGCCCGGGGCGGGAACAATGAGCAGTTCTTC.

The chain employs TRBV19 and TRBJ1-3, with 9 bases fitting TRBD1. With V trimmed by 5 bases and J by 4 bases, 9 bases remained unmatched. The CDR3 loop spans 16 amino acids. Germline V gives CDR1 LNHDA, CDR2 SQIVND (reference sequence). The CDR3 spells CASSSEQGARGNTIYF. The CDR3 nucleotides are TGTGCCAGTAGTTCGGAACAGGGGGCTCGCGGAAACACCATATATTTT.

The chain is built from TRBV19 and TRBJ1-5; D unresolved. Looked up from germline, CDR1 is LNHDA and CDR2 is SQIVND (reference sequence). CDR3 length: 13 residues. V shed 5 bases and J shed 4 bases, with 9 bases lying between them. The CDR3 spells CASSPGLNQPQHF. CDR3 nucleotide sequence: TGTGCCAGTAGTCCGGGCCTTAATCAGCCCCAGCATTTT.

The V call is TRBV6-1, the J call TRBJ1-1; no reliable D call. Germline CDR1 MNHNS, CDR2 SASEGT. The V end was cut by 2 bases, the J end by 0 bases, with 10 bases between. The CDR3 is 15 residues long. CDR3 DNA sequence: TGTGCCAGCAGTGAACAAGGGCACATGAACACTGAAGCTTTCTTT. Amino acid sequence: CASSEQGHMNTEAFF.

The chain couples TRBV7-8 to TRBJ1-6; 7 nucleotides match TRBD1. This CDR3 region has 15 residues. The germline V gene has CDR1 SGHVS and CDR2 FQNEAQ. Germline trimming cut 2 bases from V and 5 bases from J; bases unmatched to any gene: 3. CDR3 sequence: CASSLRQGDNSPLHF. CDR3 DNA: TGTGCCAGCAGCTTACGACAGGGCGATAATTCACCCCTCCACTTT.

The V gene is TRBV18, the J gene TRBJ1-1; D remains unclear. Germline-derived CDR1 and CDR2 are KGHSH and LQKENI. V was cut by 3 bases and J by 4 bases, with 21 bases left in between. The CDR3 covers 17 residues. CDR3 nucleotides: TGTGCCAGCTCACCTAACAAAGAAGGGCCCCGTTCCACTGAAGCTTTCTTT. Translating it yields CASSPNKEGPRSTEAFF.

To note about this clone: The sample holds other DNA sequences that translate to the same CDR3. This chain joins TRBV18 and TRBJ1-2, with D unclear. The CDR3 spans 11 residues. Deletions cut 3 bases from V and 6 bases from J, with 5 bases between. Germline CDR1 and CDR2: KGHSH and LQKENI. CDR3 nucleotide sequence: TGTGCCAGCTCACCCGGGGATGGCTACACCTTC. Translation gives CASSPGDGYTF.

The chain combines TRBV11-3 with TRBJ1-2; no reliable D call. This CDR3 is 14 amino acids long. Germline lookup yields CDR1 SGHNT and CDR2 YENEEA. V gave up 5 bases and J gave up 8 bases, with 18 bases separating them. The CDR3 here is CASSHRCWLWGYTF. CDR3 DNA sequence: TGTGCCAGCAGCCATAGGTGTTGGCTCTGGGGCTACACCTTC.

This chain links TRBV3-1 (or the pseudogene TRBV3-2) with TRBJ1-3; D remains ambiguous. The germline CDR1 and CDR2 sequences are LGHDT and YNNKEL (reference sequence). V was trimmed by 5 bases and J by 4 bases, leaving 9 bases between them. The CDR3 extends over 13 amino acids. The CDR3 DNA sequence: TGTGCCAGCAGCTCAAACCCCGGAAACACCATATATTTT. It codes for CASSSNPGNTIYF.